This is a list of T cell receptor beta chains from one sample in a study of monozygotic twins with inflammatory bowel disease. Each CDR3 protein gets one entry in TCRdb, which reprocessed the 5' RACE reads and gives no DNA. Its listing shows 420,000 or so distinct CDR3 sequences. Sequenced sample: blood. These receptors were obtained from a human donor with ulcerative colitis or Crohn's disease, or a healthy co-twin of an affected twin (not recorded which). CDR3s include the opening cysteine and the closing phenylalanine or tryptophan. Fields, in order: J gene, CDR3 length, V gene, CDR3 protein.

J gene: TRBJ2-3
CDR3 length: 18
V gene: TRBV11-2
CDR3 protein: CASSLGRRPLGRTDTQYF

J gene: TRBJ1-5
CDR3 length: 14
V gene: TRBV25-1
CDR3 protein: CASSPRRWDQPQHF

J gene: TRBJ2-3
CDR3 length: 13
V gene: TRBV24-1
CDR3 protein: CATSGAPPDTQYF

J gene: TRBJ2-7
CDR3 length: 11
V gene: TRBV12-3/TRBV12-4
CDR3 protein: CASSPPPGIYF

J gene: TRBJ2-3
CDR3 length: 14
V gene: TRBV9
CDR3 protein: CASSETGYTDTQYF

J gene: TRBJ2-1
CDR3 length: 16
V gene: TRBV24-1
CDR3 protein: CATSDPSGSSYNEQFF

J gene: TRBJ2-5
CDR3 length: 12
V gene: TRBV27
CDR3 protein: CASSEWGLVWLF

J gene: TRBJ2-1
CDR3 length: 15
V gene: TRBV6-4
CDR3 protein: CASSVNGRLGNEQFF

J gene: TRBJ2-7
CDR3 length: 13
V gene: TRBV20-1
CDR3 protein: CSALRTETYEQYF

J gene: TRBJ2-1
CDR3 length: 16
V gene: TRBV24-1
CDR3 protein: CATSDSRLAVRNEQFF

J gene: TRBJ2-7
CDR3 length: 15
V gene: TRBV7-2
CDR3 protein: CASSLDRISSYEQYF

J gene: TRBJ2-5
CDR3 length: 15
V gene: TRBV4-1
CDR3 protein: CASSQLGLAQETQYF

J gene: TRBJ1-5
CDR3 length: 17
V gene: TRBV6-4
CDR3 protein: CASSDEGWRLNNQPQHF

J gene: TRBJ1-1
CDR3 length: 14
V gene: TRBV13
CDR3 protein: CASSTTGGNTEAFF

J gene: TRBJ2-2
CDR3 length: 14
V gene: TRBV11-2
CDR3 protein: CASSLDPGTGELFF

J gene: TRBJ2-5
CDR3 length: 13
V gene: TRBV7-2
CDR3 protein: CASSGQGQETQYF

J gene: TRBJ2-3
CDR3 length: 13
V gene: TRBV6-2/TRBV6-3
CDR3 protein: CASSYRVRDTQYF

J gene: TRBJ2-5
CDR3 length: 15
V gene: TRBV15
CDR3 protein: CATSRGNGGAETQYF

J gene: TRBJ1-3
CDR3 length: 11
V gene: TRBV29-1
CDR3 protein: CSGGYGNTIYF

J gene: TRBJ2-1
CDR3 length: 12
V gene: TRBV7-9
CDR3 protein: CASSPLYNEQFF